This TCR beta chain was recovered during a study of T-cell memory formation after mild COVID-19. In TCRdb, the 5' RACE reads were re-called with MiXCR into one record per CDR3 protein. The sample contains about 560,000 distinct CDR3 sequences, around 16% of which appear only once. This clonotype was found a few times. What it recognizes is unknown. Looked up from germline, CDR1 is MNHEY and CDR2 is SVGEGT. There are 13 residues in the CDR3. With 2 bases removed from V and 8 bases from J, the gap between germline ends came to 12 bases. Study results and caveats: A second wave expanding day 15 to 37 was CD4+-biased; contracting clones were balanced. The study found contracting CD4+ clones mainly in CM and EM and contracting CD8+ clones in EMRA.

The sequenced material came from PBMCs or a T cell subset sorted from them (not recorded which). The V call is TRBV6-2 or TRBV6-3, the J call TRBJ1-1, with D possibly being TRBD1 (6 bases). The TCR comes from an adult woman who had mild COVID-19 (a few samples of this study predate the infection). Cell type and time point are not known. For the CDR3, the DNA is TGTGCCAGCAGTTACGGATGGGGGCGCGAAGCTTTCTTT. The encoded protein is CASSYGWGREAFF.